The T cell receptor (beta chain) described here comes from a study of T cell repertoires in cytomegalovirus infection. Study-level findings and limits: HLA-C-restricted CMV clonotypes gave the most frequent clonotype in two of eight donors.

Worth noting for this clonotype: Its matching antigen is unknown.

TCRdb ran MiXCR on the reads and lists one entry per CDR3 protein. Of about 310,000 distinct CDR3 sequences in the sample, roughly 25% were seen once. The CDR3 covers 13 residues. Germline CDR1 MNHNS, CDR2 SASEGT. V was clipped by 3 bases and J by 6 bases, with 11 bases between them. The chain has TRBV6-1 and TRBJ1-1; no definite D call. The sample was cultured PBMCs, taken from culture after CMV antigen stimulation. This receptor was identified in a human donor in good health (CMV status not recorded). Some clones in this sample may be carry-over from other donors' samples. CDR3 DNA sequence: TGTGCCAGCAGTGACGCGGGAAACGCTGAAGCTTTCTTT. It encodes CASSDAGNAEAFF.